The TCR beta chain under discussion was sequenced for a study of beta chain features in type 1 diabetes. Whole-study context: Comparable age, gender and cell yields were observed in patients relative to healthy donors. Study-wide results and limits: Comparison showed that naive, central memory and Treg TCRB repertoires appeared more similar among patients than among healthy donors.

The table lists this clone with a few counts. Antigen specificity is unknown. Sampling consisted of one heparinised blood draw per donor, averaging around 120 mL. V was shortened by 3 bases and J by 7 bases, with 12 bases between the two germline ends. CDR3 length: 13 amino acids. Germline values: CDR1 LNHDA, CDR2 SQIVND (reference sequence). Reverse transcription of all isolated RNA meant that expressed TCRB transcripts were sequenced. Using immunoSEQ multiplex PCR, the repertoire was profiled, and TCRdb retains in-frame clones only, with some absent. Of fewer than 500,000 clones in the sample, over 11% were seen once.

The sequenced sample was naive CD4+ T cells from blood. J is TRBJ2-5 and V is TRBV19; no definite D call. The sequence was collected from a man aged 30 to 39 in good health. CDR3 loop: CASSIIGFGTQYF. The CDR3 nucleotides read TGTGCCAGTAGTATTATAGGTTTCGGGACCCAGTACTTC.